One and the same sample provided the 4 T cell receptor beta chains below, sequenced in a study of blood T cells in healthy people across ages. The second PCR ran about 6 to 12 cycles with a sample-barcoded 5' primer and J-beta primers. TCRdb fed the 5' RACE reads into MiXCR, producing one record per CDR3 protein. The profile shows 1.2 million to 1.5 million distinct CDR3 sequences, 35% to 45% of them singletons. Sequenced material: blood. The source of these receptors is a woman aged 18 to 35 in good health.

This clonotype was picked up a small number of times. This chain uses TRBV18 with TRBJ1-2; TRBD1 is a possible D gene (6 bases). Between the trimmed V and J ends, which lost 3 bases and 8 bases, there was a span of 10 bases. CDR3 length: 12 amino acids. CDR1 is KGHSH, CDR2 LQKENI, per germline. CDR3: CASSPPDRGYTF. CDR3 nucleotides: TGTGCCAGCTCACCCCCTGACAGGGGCTACACCTTC.

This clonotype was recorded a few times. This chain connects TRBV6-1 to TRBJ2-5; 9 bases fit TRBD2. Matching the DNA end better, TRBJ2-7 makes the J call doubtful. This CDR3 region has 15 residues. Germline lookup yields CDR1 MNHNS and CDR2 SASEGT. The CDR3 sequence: CASSPGTSSFPEQYF. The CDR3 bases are TGTGCCAGCAGCCCCGGGACTAGCTCTTTCCCCGAGCAGTACTTC.

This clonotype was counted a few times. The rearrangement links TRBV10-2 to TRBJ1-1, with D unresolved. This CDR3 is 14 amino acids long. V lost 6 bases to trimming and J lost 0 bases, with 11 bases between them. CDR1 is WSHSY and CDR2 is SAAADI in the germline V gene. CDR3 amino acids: CASREGFMNTEAFF. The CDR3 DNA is TGCGCCAGCAGAGAGGGATTCATGAACACTGAAGCTTTCTTT.

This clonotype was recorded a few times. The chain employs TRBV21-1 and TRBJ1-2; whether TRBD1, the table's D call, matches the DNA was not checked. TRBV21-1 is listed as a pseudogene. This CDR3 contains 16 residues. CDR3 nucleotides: TGTGCCAGCAGCAATGCCCTCCGGGGGCCTCGCTATGGCTACACCTTC. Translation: CASSNALRGPRYGYTF.